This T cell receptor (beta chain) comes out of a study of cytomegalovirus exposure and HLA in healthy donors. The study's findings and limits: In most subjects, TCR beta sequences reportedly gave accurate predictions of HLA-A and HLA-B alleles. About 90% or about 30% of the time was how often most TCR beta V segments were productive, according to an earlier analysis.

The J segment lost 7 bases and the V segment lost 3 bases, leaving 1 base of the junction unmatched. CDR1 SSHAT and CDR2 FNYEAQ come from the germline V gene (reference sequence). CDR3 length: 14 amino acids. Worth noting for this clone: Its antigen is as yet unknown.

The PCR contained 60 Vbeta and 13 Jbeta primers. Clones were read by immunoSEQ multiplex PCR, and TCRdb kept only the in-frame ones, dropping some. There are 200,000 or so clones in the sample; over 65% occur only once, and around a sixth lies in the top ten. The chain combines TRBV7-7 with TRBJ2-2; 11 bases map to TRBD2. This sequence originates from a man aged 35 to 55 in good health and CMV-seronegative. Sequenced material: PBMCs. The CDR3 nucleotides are TGTGCCAGCAGCTTGGGACTAGCGGACGGGGAGCTGTTTTTT. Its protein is CASSLGLADGELFF.